The next 18 T cell receptor beta chains were all read from a single sample in a study of cytomegalovirus exposure and HLA in healthy donors. The PCR ran on 60 Vbeta and 13 Jbeta primers. Generated by immunoSEQ multiplex PCR, the TCRdb table keeps only in-frame clones and is missing some. This sample carries 130,000 or so clones, approximately 79% of them seen once, and the ten largest clones take 3.5% to 5%. Source material: PBMCs. Receptors originate from a man aged 18 to 30 in good health and CMV-seropositive.

The chain combines TRBV19 with TRBJ2-5, with 12 bases aligning to TRBD2. This CDR3 comprises 15 residues. Germline V CDR1 and CDR2: LNHDA, SQIVND (reference sequence). V was clipped by 7 bases and J by 4 bases; unmatched bases: 7. CDR3 nucleotides: TGTGCCAGTACCCCTAGCGGGAGGGCCCTAGAGACCCAGTACTTC. The encoded protein is CASTPSGRALETQYF.

This clone was counted a single time. V gene TRBV27 combines with J gene TRBJ2-7; 10 bases align to TRBD1. With 5 bases clipped from V and 3 bases from J, the junction kept 16 bases outside the gene matches. This CDR3 is 18 amino acids long. From germline, CDR1 is MNHEY and CDR2 SMNVEV (reference sequence). This chain's CDR3 is CASSTGSLTGQGFYEQYF. The DNA for the CDR3 is TGTGCCAGCAGTACTGGTTCTCTTACGGGACAGGGGTTCTACGAGCAGTACTTC.

The V and J genes are TRBV5-6 and TRBJ2-5; TRBD1 aligns across 8 bases. CDR3 length equals 13 residues. The V gene end was trimmed by 0 bases and the J gene end by 9 bases; junction bases not matched to a gene: 4. Germline V CDR1 and CDR2: SGHDT, YYEEEE. CDR3 DNA sequence: TGTGCCAGCAGCTTGGCGCAGGGACAGGCCCAGTACTTC. Translation gives CASSLAQGQAQYF.

The chain carries TRBV30 and TRBJ1-5, with TRBD1 matching 9 bases. Trimming removed 0 bases from V and 6 bases from J; junction bases left unmatched: 3. Per the germline V gene, CDR1 is GTSNPN and CDR2 is SVGIG (reference sequence). The CDR3 is made up of 14 amino acids. CDR3 loop: CAWSVGQGSQPQHF. As DNA, the CDR3 is TGTGCCTGGAGTGTAGGACAGGGGAGTCAGCCCCAGCATTTT.

The rearrangement links TRBV28 to TRBJ1-5; tentative D call: TRBD1 (6 bases). This CDR3 has 14 amino acids. The ends were cut back, 4 bases at V and 3 bases at J, with 10 bases in the middle. Germline-derived CDR1 and CDR2 are MDHEN and SYDVKM. CDR3 region: CASSSGGINQPQHF. As DNA, the CDR3 is TGTGCCAGCAGTTCTGGGGGCATCAATCAGCCCCAGCATTTT.

The V gene is TRBV9, the J gene TRBJ2-7; TRBD2 is a possible D gene (6 bases). Germline CDR1 and CDR2: SGDLS and YYNGEE. This CDR3 is 17 amino acids long. Trimming shortened V by 0 bases and J by 4 bases, and 20 bases separated the two germline ends. The CDR3 DNA sequence: TGTGCCAGCAGCGTAGACTCCGGCGGGACTGGGTGGTACGAGCAGTACTTC. It specifies CASSVDSGGTGWYEQYF.

The gene calls are TRBV5-1 and TRBJ1-6, with 8 bases lining up with TRBD1. This CDR3 spans 19 amino acids. Unmatched junction bases numbered 10, after V lost 2 bases and J lost 0 bases. Germline CDR1 reads SGHRS; CDR2 reads YFSETQ. This CDR3 is CASSLRTGPNFSYNSPLHF. CDR3 in DNA: TGCGCCAGCAGCTTAAGGACAGGGCCTAACTTCTCCTATAATTCACCCCTCCACTTT.

The chain recombines TRBV7-9 with TRBJ1-1; D uncertain. Germline V gives CDR1 SEHNR, CDR2 FQNEAQ (reference sequence). Deletions cut 6 bases from V and 3 bases from J, with 8 bases between. The CDR3 spans 12 residues. CDR3 DNA: TGTGCCAGCAGTTTAAGCTACACTGAAGCTTTCTTT. This encodes CASSLSYTEAFF.

The chain carries TRBV28 and TRBJ2-7; a weak D match, TRBD1 (5 bases). This CDR3 contains 12 residues. The V gene lost 6 bases and the J gene lost 6 bases, with 12 bases spanning the gap. Germline CDR1 MDHEN, CDR2 SYDVKM. The CDR3 loop reads CASSPTEIEQYF. As DNA, the CDR3 is TGTGCCAGCAGCCCGACAGAGATCGAGCAGTACTTC.

This chain uses TRBV7-9 with TRBJ1-4; a possible D gene is TRBD1 (5 bases). Per the germline V gene, CDR1 is SEHNR and CDR2 is FQNEAQ (reference sequence). The CDR3 consists of 14 residues. The germline V and J ends were trimmed by 6 bases and 7 bases, with 15 bases remaining between them. CDR3: CASRGPWGSEKLFF. The CDR3, as DNA: TGTGCCAGCAGGGGGCCCTGGGGCTCTGAAAAACTGTTTTTT.

The V gene is TRBV2, the J gene TRBJ2-7, with 10 bases lining up with TRBD1. The CDR3 is 15 residues long. Germline assignment: CDR1 SNHLY and CDR2 FYNNEI. V shed 6 bases and J 2 bases; nucleotides not matched to a gene: 7. CDR3 nucleotide sequence: TGTGCCAGCAGCCATCCGGGACAGGGGACCTACGAGCAGTACTTC. Protein product: CASSHPGQGTYEQYF.

This clone was observed a single time. The chain employs TRBV29-1 and TRBJ2-3; TRBD2 is a possible D gene (6 bases). Germline V gene sequence: CDR1 SQVTM, CDR2 ANQGSEA. The CDR3 is 12 residues long. V was clipped by 7 bases and J by 2 bases, with 10 bases between them. The CDR3 here is CSARDFTDTQYF. CDR3 DNA sequence: TGCAGCGCCAGGGACTTCACAGATACGCAGTATTTT.

The chain joins TRBV6-6 to TRBJ2-1; 8 bases map to TRBD2. There are 15 residues in the CDR3. Germline loops: CDR1 MNHNY, CDR2 SVGAGI (reference sequence). Trimming removed 6 bases from V and 2 bases from J; junction bases left unmatched: 6. The CDR3, as DNA: TGTGCCAGCAGGGTAGCGGGGAGAACCTACAATGAGCAGTTCTTC. This sequence encodes CASRVAGRTYNEQFF.

The DNA of the CDR3 is TGCGCCAGCAGTGATCCTAGGGGGCTAGCAGGCTCCTACGAGCAGTACTTC. It is translated as CASSDPRGLAGSYEQYF. This chain uses TRBV10-2 with TRBJ2-7; the match to TRBD1 covers 7 bases. The germline V gene has CDR1 WSHSY and CDR2 SAAADI. V trimming: 3 bases; J trimming: 0 bases; junction bases outside the gene matches: 11. The CDR3 is 17 residues long.

The V gene is TRBV5-1, the J gene TRBJ1-1, with D perhaps matching TRBD1 (5 bases). The ends were cut back, 6 bases at V and 0 bases at J, with 15 bases in the middle. CDR1 and CDR2 (germline): SGHRS, YFSETQ. The CDR3 extends over 15 amino acids. CDR3 residues: CASTPGGVMNTEAFF. The CDR3 DNA sequence: TGCGCCAGCACCCCGGGGGGGGTAATGAACACTGAAGCTTTCTTT. Drawing the rest from reference TRBV5-1 and TRBJ1-1, the complete variable domain is KAGVTQTPRYLIKTRGQQVTLSCSPISGHRSVSWYQQTPGQGLQFLFEYFSETQRNKGNFPGRFSGRQFSNSRSEMNVSTLELGDSALYLCASTPGGVMNTEAFFGQGTRLTVV.

V gene TRBV7-9 combines with J gene TRBJ2-5, with TRBD2 as a possible D gene (6 bases). This CDR3 has 13 amino acids. The germline gives CDR1 SEHNR, CDR2 FQNEAQ (reference sequence). Between the trimmed V and J ends, which lost 1 base and 4 bases, there was a span of 7 bases. The CDR3 DNA reads as TGTGCCAGCAGCTTAGTCGGGGGAGAGACCCAGTACTTC. It codes for CASSLVGGETQYF.

V is TRBV19 and J is TRBJ1-5, with 7 bases fitting TRBD1. From germline, CDR1 is LNHDA and CDR2 SQIVND (reference sequence). The CDR3 is 14 residues long. Trimming at V came to 7 bases and at J to 4 bases, leaving 7 bases not matched to a gene. The chain's CDR3 is CASTKQGHNQPQHF. The CDR3 nucleotides read TGTGCCAGTACCAAACAGGGGCATAATCAGCCCCAGCATTTT. Full variable domain (rest looked up from reference TRBV19 and TRBJ1-5): DGGITQSPKYLFRKEGQNVTLSCEQNLNHDAMYWYRQDPGQGLRLIYYSQIVNDFQKGDIAEGYSVSREKKESFPLTVTSAQKNPTAFYLCASTKQGHNQPQHFGDGTRLSIL.

The V and J genes are TRBV4-1 and TRBJ2-3, with TRBD2 matching 11 bases. The CDR3 runs to 16 residues. V lost 5 bases and J lost 4; bases outside the gene matches: 8. The germline V gene encodes CDR1 MGHRA and CDR2 YSYEKL. The CDR3 nucleotides read TGCGCCAGCAGCAAAAGTAGCGGGGGGGTCGCAGATACGCAGTATTTT. Its protein product is CASSKSSGGVADTQYF.